This T cell receptor beta chain was captured by sequencing in a study of blood T cell dynamics during melanoma immunotherapy. Study results and caveats: At W3, later disease-control patients showed bifurcated PBMC repertoire changes, unlike progressors.

Indicated time point: week 3, after first cycle of checkpoint inhibitor. Sampling occurred pretreatment (T0) and at week 3 (W3), after cycle one of checkpoint blockade. Disease control meant complete response, partial response or stable disease at 12 weeks. Sequencing was performed with immunoSEQ multiplex PCR; in TCRdb, only in-frame clones are kept and a portion is missing. The sample includes thousands of clones, over 75% seen only once; the top ten take 1% to 1.2%. The length of the CDR3 is 17 residues. V lost 3 bases, J lost 1 base, and 10 bases stayed unmatched. Germline CDR1 LGHNA, CDR2 YSLEER. On this clone itself: The antigen is unknown.

This chain joins TRBV4-3 and TRBJ1-1; TRBD1 agrees at 8 bases. This specimen consisted of blood, obtained from a patient treated with checkpoint blockade. This TCR came from a human donor with melanoma. The CDR3 DNA sequence: TGCGCCAGCAGCCAGGGGCTTCCAGGGGGCAGGAACACTGAAGCTTTCTTT. Encoded protein: CASSQGLPGGRNTEAFF.